There are a few counts of the clone carrying this TCR beta chain. Antigen unknown. This entry is derived from a study of vaccination and CD4 T cells after COVID-19. Study summary: Two-dose vaccination with either BNT162b2 or mRNA-1273 was given to participants. Study findings and constraints: SARS-CoV-2-reactive clonotype medians increased from around 21 to 38, not significantly.

Treatment denoted: roughly ten-day PBMC culture with coronavirus spike peptide pools or control peptides (ViraFEST assay). PCR-confirmed positives ranged from March to December 2020, preceding US Alpha, Beta and Delta variants. With around 9.2 ug/ml peptide pools and approximately 10 IU/ml IL-2, PBMCs were cultured at about 2 million per well. Trimming left V 5 bases short and J 11 bases short, with 12 bases between. The length of the CDR3 is 11 residues. Germline CDR1 and CDR2: MDHEN and SYDVKM. The study sequenced cultured CD4+ T cell DNA using the Oncomine TCR Beta short-read assay. TCRdb ran MiXCR on the PCR reads and lists one entry per CDR3 protein. The data hold around 11,000 distinct CDR3 sequences, with about 38% observed a single time.

Sequences were derived from CD4+ T cells from blood, cultured in vitro, sampled after SARS-CoV-2 vaccination. The rearrangement links TRBV28 to TRBJ1-1, with D unclear. This TCR derives from a human donor who had recovered from COVID-19. CDR3 loop: CASSPNARAFF. As DNA, the CDR3 is TGTGCCAGCAGTCCCAACGCCCGCGCTTTCTTT.